This T cell receptor (beta chain) was captured by sequencing in a study of cytomegalovirus exposure and HLA in healthy donors. The CDR3 is 14 residues long. V dropped 1 base and J dropped 3 bases, with 10 bases sitting between them. The germline V gene encodes CDR1 SGHAT and CDR2 FQNNGV. In the case of this clone: What it binds is unknown.

With 60 Vbeta and 13 Jbeta primers, the PCR was carried out. Clones were sequenced by immunoSEQ multiplex PCR, and TCRdb holds only the in-frame ones, with some missing. The sample yields 100,000 to 150,000 clones, approximately 82% seen once. Findings and caveats of the study: Researchers reported in a later analysis that a missense DCLRE1C variant was tied to TCR beta V- and J-gene trimming.

The specimen was PBMCs. The rearrangement joins TRBV11-2 to TRBJ2-7, with D perhaps TRBD1 (5 bases). The source is a female donor in good health and CMV-seronegative. CDR3 coding DNA: TGTGCCAGCAGCTTAGCAGGGCTCAGCTACGAGCAGTACTTC. This gives the protein CASSLAGLSYEQYF.